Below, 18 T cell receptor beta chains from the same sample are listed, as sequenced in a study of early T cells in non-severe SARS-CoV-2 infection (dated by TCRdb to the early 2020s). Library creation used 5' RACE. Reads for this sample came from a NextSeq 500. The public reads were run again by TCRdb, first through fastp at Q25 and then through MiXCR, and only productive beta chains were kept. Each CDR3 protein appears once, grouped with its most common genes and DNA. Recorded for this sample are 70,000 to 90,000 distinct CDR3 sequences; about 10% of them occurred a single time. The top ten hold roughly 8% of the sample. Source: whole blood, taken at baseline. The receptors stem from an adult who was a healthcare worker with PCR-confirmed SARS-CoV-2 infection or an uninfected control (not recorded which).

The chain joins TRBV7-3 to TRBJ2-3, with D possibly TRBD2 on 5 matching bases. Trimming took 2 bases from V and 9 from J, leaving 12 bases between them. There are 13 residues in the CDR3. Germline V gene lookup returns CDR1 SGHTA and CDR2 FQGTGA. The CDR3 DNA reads TGTGCCAGCAGCTTAGCCACACGGGAAACGCAGTATTTT. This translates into CASSLATRETQYF.

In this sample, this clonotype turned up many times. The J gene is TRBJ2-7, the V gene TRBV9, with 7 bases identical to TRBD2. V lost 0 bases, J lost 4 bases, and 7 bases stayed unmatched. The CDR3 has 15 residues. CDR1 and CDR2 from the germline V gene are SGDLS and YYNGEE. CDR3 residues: CASSVGISGFYEQYF. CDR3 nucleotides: TGTGCCAGCAGCGTAGGGATTAGCGGGTTTTACGAGCAGTACTTC.

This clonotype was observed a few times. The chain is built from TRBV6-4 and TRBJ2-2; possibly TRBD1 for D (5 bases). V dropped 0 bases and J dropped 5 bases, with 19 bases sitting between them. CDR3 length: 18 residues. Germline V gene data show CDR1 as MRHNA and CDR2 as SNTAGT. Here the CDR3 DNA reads TGTGCCAGCAGTGACTCGACGGAAGGGCAGGGTCAGACCGGGGAGCTGTTTTTT. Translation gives CASSDSTEGQGQTGELFF.

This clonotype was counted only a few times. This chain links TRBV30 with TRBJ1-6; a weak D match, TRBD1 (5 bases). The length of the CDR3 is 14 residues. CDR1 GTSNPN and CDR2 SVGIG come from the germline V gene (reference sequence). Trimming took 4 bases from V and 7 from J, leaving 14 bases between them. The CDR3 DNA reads TGTGCCTGGATGGGGCAGGGCCGGAATTCACCCCTCCACTTT. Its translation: CAWMGQGRNSPLHF.

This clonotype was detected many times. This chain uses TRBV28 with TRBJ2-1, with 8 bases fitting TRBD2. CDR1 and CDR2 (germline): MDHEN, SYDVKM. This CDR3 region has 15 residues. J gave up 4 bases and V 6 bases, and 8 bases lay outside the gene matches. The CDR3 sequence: CASRSPGGGYNEQFF. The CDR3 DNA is TGTGCCAGCAGATCCCCCGGGGGGGGATACAATGAGCAGTTCTTC.

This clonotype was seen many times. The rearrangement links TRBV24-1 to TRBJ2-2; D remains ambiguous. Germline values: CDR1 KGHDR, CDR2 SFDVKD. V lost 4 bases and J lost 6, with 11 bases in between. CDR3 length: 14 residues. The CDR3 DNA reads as TGTGCCACCAGTGACCCGAAAAACCCCGGGGAGCTGTTTTTT. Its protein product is CATSDPKNPGELFF.

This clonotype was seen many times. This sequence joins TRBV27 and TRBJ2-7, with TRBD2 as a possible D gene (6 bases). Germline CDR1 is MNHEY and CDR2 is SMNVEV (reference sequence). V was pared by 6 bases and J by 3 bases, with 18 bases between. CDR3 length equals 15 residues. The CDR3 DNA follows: TGTGCCAGCAGGCGGCGGGGAACTGTCAACTACGAGCAGTACTTC. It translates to CASRRRGTVNYEQYF.

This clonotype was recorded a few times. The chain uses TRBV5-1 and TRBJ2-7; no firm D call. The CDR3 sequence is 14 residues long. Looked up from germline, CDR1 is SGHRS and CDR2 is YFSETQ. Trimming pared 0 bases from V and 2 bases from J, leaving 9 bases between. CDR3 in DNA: TGCGCCAGCAGCTTGGCCGACAAAACCTACGAGCAGTACTTC. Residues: CASSLADKTYEQYF.

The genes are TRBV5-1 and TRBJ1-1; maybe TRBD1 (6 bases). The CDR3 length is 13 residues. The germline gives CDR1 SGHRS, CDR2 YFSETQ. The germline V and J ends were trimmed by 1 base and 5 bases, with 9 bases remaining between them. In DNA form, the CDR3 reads TGCGCCAGCAGCTTGAGACAGGCGACTGAAGCTTTCTTT. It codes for CASSLRQATEAFF.

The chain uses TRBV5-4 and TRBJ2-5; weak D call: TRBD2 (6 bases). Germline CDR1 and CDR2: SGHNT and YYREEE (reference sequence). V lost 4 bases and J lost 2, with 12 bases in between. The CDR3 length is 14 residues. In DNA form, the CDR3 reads TGTGCCAGCAGCGGGCTTGGAGGGCAAGAGACCCAGTACTTC. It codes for CASSGLGGQETQYF.

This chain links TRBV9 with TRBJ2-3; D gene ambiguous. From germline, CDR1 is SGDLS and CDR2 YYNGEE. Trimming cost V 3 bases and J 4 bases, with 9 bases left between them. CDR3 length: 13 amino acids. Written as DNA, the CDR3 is TGTGCCAGCAGCGGGACCCGAGCAGATACGCAGTATTTT. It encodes CASSGTRADTQYF.

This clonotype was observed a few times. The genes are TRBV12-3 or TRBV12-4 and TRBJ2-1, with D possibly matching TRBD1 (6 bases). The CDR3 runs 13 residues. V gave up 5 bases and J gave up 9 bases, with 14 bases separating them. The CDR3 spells CASSQRQQGEQFF. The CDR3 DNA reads TGTGCCAGCAGTCAGCGACAACAGGGTGAGCAGTTCTTC.

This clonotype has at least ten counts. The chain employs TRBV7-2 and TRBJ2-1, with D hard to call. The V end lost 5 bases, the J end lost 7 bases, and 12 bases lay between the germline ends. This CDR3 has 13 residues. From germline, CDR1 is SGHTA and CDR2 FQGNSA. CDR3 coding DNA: TGTGCCAGCAGCCCCTTTTTCAATAATGAGCAGTTCTTC. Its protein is CASSPFFNNEQFF.

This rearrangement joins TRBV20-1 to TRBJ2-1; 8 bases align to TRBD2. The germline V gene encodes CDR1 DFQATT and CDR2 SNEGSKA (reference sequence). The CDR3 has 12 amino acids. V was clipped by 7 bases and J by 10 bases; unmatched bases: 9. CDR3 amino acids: CSGRAGVREQFF. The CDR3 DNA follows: TGCAGTGGTCGAGCGGGAGTCAGGGAGCAGTTCTTC.

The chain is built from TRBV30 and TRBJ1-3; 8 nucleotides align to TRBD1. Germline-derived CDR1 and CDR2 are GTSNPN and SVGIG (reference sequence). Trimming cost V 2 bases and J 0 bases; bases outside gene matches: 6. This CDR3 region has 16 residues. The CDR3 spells CAWSFSGTGSGNTIYF. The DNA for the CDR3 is TGTGCCTGGAGTTTCTCCGGGACAGGCTCTGGAAACACCATATATTTT. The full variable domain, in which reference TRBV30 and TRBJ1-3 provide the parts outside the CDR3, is SQTIHQWPATLVQPVGSPLSLECTVEGTSNPNLYWYRQAAGRGLQLLFYSVGIGQISSEVPQNLSASRPQDRQFILSSKKLLLSDSGFYLCAWSFSGTGSGNTIYFGEGSWLTVV.

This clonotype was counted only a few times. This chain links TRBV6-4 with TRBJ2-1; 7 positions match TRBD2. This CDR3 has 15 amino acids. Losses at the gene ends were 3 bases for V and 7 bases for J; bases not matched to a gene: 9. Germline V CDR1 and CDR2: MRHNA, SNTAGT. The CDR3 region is CASSEWAGASNEQFF. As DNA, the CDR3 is TGTGCCAGCAGTGAATGGGCGGGAGCTAGTAATGAGCAGTTCTTC.

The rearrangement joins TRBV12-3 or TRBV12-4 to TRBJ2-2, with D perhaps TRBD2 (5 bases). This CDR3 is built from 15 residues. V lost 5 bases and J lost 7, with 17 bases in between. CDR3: CASSTGEPRSGELFF. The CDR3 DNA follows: TGTGCCAGCAGTACCGGGGAGCCGCGCAGCGGGGAGCTGTTTTTT.

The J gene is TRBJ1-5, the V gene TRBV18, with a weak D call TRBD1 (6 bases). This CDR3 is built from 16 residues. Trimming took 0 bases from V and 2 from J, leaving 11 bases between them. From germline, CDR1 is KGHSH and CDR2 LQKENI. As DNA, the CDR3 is TGTGCCAGCTCACCACCCGTACAGGGAGGCAATCAGCCCCAGCATTTT. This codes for CASSPPVQGGNQPQHF.